What follows are 9 T cell receptor beta chains derived from one specimen sequenced in a study of cytomegalovirus exposure and HLA in healthy donors. The PCR made use of 60 Vbeta and 13 Jbeta primers. Profiling relied on immunoSEQ multiplex PCR, and the TCRdb table lists in-frame clones only, not all of them. The table records approximately 40,000 clones, 65% to 90% of them present only once. Sequenced material: PBMCs. These TCRs come from a woman between 18 and 30 years old in good health and CMV-seropositive.

This clone was detected only once. The chain joins TRBV2 to TRBJ2-2; 9 bases are a match to TRBD1. This CDR3 has 15 amino acids. CDR1 and CDR2 from the germline V gene are SNHLY and FYNNEI. V shed 6 bases, J shed 1 base, and the junction held 3 bases outside the gene matches. CDR3 amino acids: CASRGGQGNTGELFF. CDR3 coding DNA: TGTGCCAGCAGGGGGGGACAGGGGAACACCGGGGAGCTGTTTTTT.

This clone was recorded once. This chain links TRBV19 with TRBJ1-1, with a possible D match to TRBD1 (5 bases). This CDR3 has 14 residues. Germline V gene sequence: CDR1 LNHDA, CDR2 SQIVND (reference sequence). V dropped 5 bases and J dropped 1 base, with 11 bases sitting between them. In DNA, the CDR3 is TGTGCCAGTAGTTGGGGCCAGTCGAACACTGAAGCTTTCTTT. It translates to CASSWGQSNTEAFF.

The gene calls are TRBV29-1 and TRBJ2-2; 9 positions match TRBD1. The CDR3 runs to 14 residues. V lost 7 bases to trimming and J lost 2 bases; unmatched junction nucleotides: 5. Germline V gene sequence: CDR1 SQVTM, CDR2 ANQGSEA. The CDR3 DNA is TGCAGCGCTAGGGGACAGGGAAACACCGGGGAGCTGTTTTTT. The encoded protein is CSARGQGNTGELFF.

The CDR3 DNA is TGTGCCAGCAGTTTAGGGACTCTGAATGAGCAGTTCTTC. As protein: CASSLGTLNEQFF. The genes are TRBV28 and TRBJ2-1; D perhaps matches TRBD2 (6 bases). Germline V gives CDR1 MDHEN, CDR2 SYDVKM. This CDR3 has 13 residues. The V end lost 2 bases, the J end lost 7 bases, and 9 bases lay between the germline ends.

In this sample, this clone turned up a few times. The chain couples TRBV4-3 to TRBJ2-7, with D possibly TRBD1 on 5 matching bases. Deletions cut 1 base from V and 3 bases from J, with 13 bases between. CDR3 length equals 15 residues. CDR1 LGHNA and CDR2 YSLEER come from the germline V gene. Here the CDR3 DNA reads TGCGCCAGCAGCCAAGGTCTGGGCAGGGTCTACGAGCAGTACTTC. It specifies CASSQGLGRVYEQYF.

This clone occurred a few times. The chain has TRBV4-2 and TRBJ2-2; no firm D call. The CDR3 is made up of 15 amino acids. Trimming removed 0 bases at V and 5 bases at J, with 10 bases between. Germline values: CDR1 LGHNA, CDR2 YNFKEQ. DNA for the CDR3: TGTGCCAGCAGCCAAGAACTCAGGTGGACCGGGGAGCTGTTTTTT. Protein product: CASSQELRWTGELFF.

This clone was found a few times. The rearrangement joins TRBV11-2 to TRBJ2-1; TRBD2 agrees at 10 bases. From germline, CDR1 is SGHAT and CDR2 FQNNGV. The CDR3 spans 15 residues. The V gene end was trimmed by 8 bases and the J gene end by 6 bases; junction bases not matched to a gene: 10. CDR3: CASCLTSGGANEQFF. CDR3 nucleotide sequence: TGTGCCAGCTGCCTTACGAGCGGGGGGGCCAATGAGCAGTTCTTC.

The chain joins TRBV9 to TRBJ2-1; 7 nucleotides align to TRBD1. This CDR3 spans 17 amino acids. The V segment lost 4 bases and the J segment 2 bases; nucleotides outside the gene matches: 12. The germline CDR1 and CDR2 sequences are SGDLS and YYNGEE. The CDR3 region is CASSRRSIGGPYNEQFF. CDR3 sequence (DNA): TGTGCCAGCAGCCGTAGAAGTATAGGGGGCCCCTACAATGAGCAGTTCTTC. Full variable domain (remainder filled in from reference TRBV9 and TRBJ2-1): DSGVTQTPKHLITATGQRVTLRCSPRSGDLSVYWYQQSLDQGLQFLIQYYNGEERAKGNILERFSAQQFPDLHSELNLSSLELGDSALYFCASSRRSIGGPYNEQFFGPGTRLTVL.

This clone was counted once. The chain employs TRBV30 and TRBJ2-3; 7 bases match TRBD2. Unmatched junction bases numbered 7, after V lost 2 bases and J lost 2 bases. The CDR3 loop spans 15 amino acids. The germline V gene has CDR1 GTSNPN and CDR2 SVGIG (reference sequence). The CDR3 loop reads CAWSRAGLSTDTQYF. CDR3 sequence (DNA): TGTGCCTGGAGTAGAGCGGGGTTATCCACAGATACGCAGTATTTT. The variable domain in full, completed from reference TRBV30 and TRBJ2-3, reads SQTIHQWPATLVQPVGSPLSLECTVEGTSNPNLYWYRQAAGRGLQLLFYSVGIGQISSEVPQNLSASRPQDRQFILSSKKLLLSDSGFYLCAWSRAGLSTDTQYFGPGTRLTVL.